This T cell receptor (beta chain) was identified during a study of metastatic and nonmetastatic thyroid tumors. Across the study: Patients with malignant and benign thyroid disease provided blood and tumor or nodule tissue, whose repertoires were compared.

No patient received treatment before thyroid surgery. Notes on the study in general: Patients with malignant thyroid tumors reportedly had significantly higher TCR beta diversity than those with benign nodules, in blood and tumor.

In the original analysis: It was from CDR3 differences across clinicopathological groups that a distant-metastasis classifier for papillary thyroid cancer was built. MiXCR was used by TCRdb to re-call the PCR reads. The V and J calls here are based on TCRdb, not the publication. The top ten hold 3.8% of the sample, which has approximately 37,000 clones, roughly 16% seen once. The CDR3 extends over 14 amino acids. Trimming took off 7 bases at V and 3 bases at J, with 17 bases between the two ends. Germline CDR1 reads SGDLS; CDR2 reads YYNGEE. This clone was counted many times. Antigen: not known. The sequenced sample was blood. The clonotype originates from a female donor with papillary thyroid cancer or a benign thyroid nodule (not recorded which). Some clones in this sample may be carry-over from other donors' samples. The V and J genes are TRBV9 and TRBJ2-7; D perhaps matches TRBD1 (6 bases). The CDR3 DNA is TGTGCCAGCGGACAGACCATAACCCTCTACGAGCAGTACTTC. Translated, it gives CASGQTITLYEQYF.